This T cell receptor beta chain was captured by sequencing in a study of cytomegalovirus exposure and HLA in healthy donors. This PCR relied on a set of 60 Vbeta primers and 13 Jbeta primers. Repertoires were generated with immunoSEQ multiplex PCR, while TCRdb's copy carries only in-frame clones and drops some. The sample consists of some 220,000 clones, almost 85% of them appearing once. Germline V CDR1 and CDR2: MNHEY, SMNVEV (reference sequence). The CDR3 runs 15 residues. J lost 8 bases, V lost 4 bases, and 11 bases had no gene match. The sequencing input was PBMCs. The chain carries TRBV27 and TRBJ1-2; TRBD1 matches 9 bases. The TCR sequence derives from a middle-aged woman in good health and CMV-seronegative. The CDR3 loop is CASSSPGTGWKGYTF. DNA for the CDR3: TGTGCCAGCAGTTCCCCCGGGACAGGGTGGAAGGGCTACACCTTC.